These T cell receptor beta chains were read from a single sample in a study of blood T cell repertoires in COVID-19. The protocol was immunoSEQ multiplex PCR, while the TCRdb copy is restricted to in-frame clones and leaves out a portion. The sample shows over 150,000 clones, 90% to 95% of them seen only once. The sequenced sample was peripheral blood. The receptors here all came from a man between 50 and 59 years old with acute or convalescent COVID-19. CDR3s include the opening cysteine and the closing phenylalanine or tryptophan. Fields, in order: J gene, CDR3 length, clone size, V gene, D gene, CDR3 DNA, CDR3 protein. A D gene is named only where the DNA matches it firmly. Only part of the rows carry a size: once, few, many, or a class if the clone is expanded.

TRBJ1-5 15 NA TRBV6-5 TRBD1 TGTGCCAGCAGTTACGAACAGGGGCCCAATCAGCCCCAGCATTTT CASSYEQGPNQPQHF
TRBJ2-1 15 NA TRBV10-3 NA TGTGCCACCCGAAGGGTGGGGCCTCTATACAATGAGCAGTTCTTC CATRRVGPLYNEQFF
TRBJ1-1 14 NA TRBV6-2/TRBV6-3 NA TGTGCCAGCAGTTACTCCCCAGGGGTAACTGAAGCTTTCTTT CASSYSPGVTEAFF
TRBJ1-1 13 NA TRBV2 NA TGTGCCAGCAGAGCGGAGGTGAACACTGAAGCTTTCTTT CASRAEVNTEAFF
TRBJ1-4 13 once TRBV18 TRBD1 TGTGCCAGCTCACCACGGGACAGTGAAAAACTGTTTTTT CASSPRDSEKLFF
TRBJ1-2 14 NA TRBV7-2 NA TGTGCCAGCAGCCCGAAAGGACAGAACTATGGCTACACCTTC CASSPKGQNYGYTF
TRBJ1-5 15 NA TRBV30 NA TGTGCCTGGAGTCGGGACACCTATAGCAATCAGCCCCAGCATTTT CAWSRDTYSNQPQHF
TRBJ2-2 16 NA TRBV18 NA TGTGCCAGCTCACCCCTCCTGGGGACTTCCACCGGGGAGCTGTTTTTT CASSPLLGTSTGELFF
TRBJ1-6 13 NA TRBV6-5 NA TGTGCCAGCAAGAGAGGGCTCGGATCACCCCTCCACTTT CASKRGLGSPLHF
TRBJ1-4 16 NA TRBV19 TRBD1 TGTGCCAGTAGTTCCCACACAGGGGCAACTAATGAAAAACTGTTTTTT CASSSHTGATNEKLFF
TRBJ1-2 16 NA TRBV19 NA TGTGCCAGTAGTACGACCCCCCCGGACAGCTATCTTGGCTACACCTTC CASSTTPPDSYLGYTF
TRBJ1-4 16 NA TRBV7-2 TRBD1 TGTGCCAGCAGCTGGGGACAGGGTCTCTTTAATGAAAAACTGTTTTTT CASSWGQGLFNEKLFF
TRBJ1-3 15 NA TRBV28 NA TGTGCCAGCAGTTTCGGCGGGGTCTCTGGAAACACCATATATTTT CASSFGGVSGNTIYF
TRBJ1-6 16 NA TRBV28 NA TGTGCCAGCACCGCCCTGGGAGGACCCTATAATTCACCCCTCCACTTT CASTALGGPYNSPLHF
TRBJ2-2 15 NA TRBV10-3 NA TGTGCCATCAGTGAAAGGCAGGGGCCCTCCGGGGAGCTGTTTTTT CAISERQGPSGELFF
TRBJ1-4 13 NA TRBV5-1 NA TGCGCCAGCAGCCGCGAATCTCATGAAAAACTGTTTTTT CASSRESHEKLFF
TRBJ1-2 14 NA TRBV7-2 NA TGTGCCAGCAGCTTAGGCAGGGGTGACTATGGCTACAGCTTC CASSLGRGDYGYSF
TRBJ2-7 15 once TRBV3-1/TRBV3-2 TRBD2 TGTGCCAGCAGTTTAGGGACTAGCGGGGTCTACGAGCAGTACTTC CASSLGTSGVYEQYF
TRBJ2-3 14 once TRBV4-1 TRBD2 TGCGCCAGCAGCCAAGTAACTAGCGGGGAACCTAAGTATTTT CASSQVTSGEPKYF
TRBJ2-7 14 NA TRBV9 TRBD2 TGTGCCAGCAGCGTAGCTAGCGGGAGTGTGCCGCAGTACTTC CASSVASGSVPQYF
TRBJ1-1 15 NA TRBV7-9 TRBD1 TGTGCCAGCAGGACCAGGGGGCGCATGAACACTGAAGCTTTCTTT CASRTRGRMNTEAFF
TRBJ2-7 13 few TRBV28 TRBD2 TGTGCCAGCAGTCGGGGAGGGCCATACGAGCAGTACTTC CASSRGGPYEQYF